This T cell receptor (beta chain) comes out of a study of blood T cell repertoires in COVID-19. The overall study: T cells, B-cell-depleted T cells, or PBMCs provided the cDNA or gDNA that served as material.

A single count supports this clone. Data came from immunoSEQ multiplex PCR; TCRdb stores just in-frame clones and leaves some out. Counted here are about 160,000 clones, less than 85% occurring once; the ten biggest clones make up 18%. This study enrolled people aged about 18 to 100 from 24 US geographic areas. Allocation to cohorts depended on clinical history reported by the participants. For recovered donors of Cohort 3, there were two negative PCRs, clearance, or symptom resolution. Trimming removed 0 bases from V and 15 bases from J; junction bases left unmatched: 9. This CDR3 contains 14 residues. Germline V gene data show CDR1 as SGDLS and CDR2 as YYNGEE.

The chain links TRBV9 to TRBJ2-2, with TRBD1 matching 9 bases. The clonotype was recovered from a man between 60 and 70 years old who had recovered from COVID-19. The sample was PBMCs or T cells enriched from blood (not recorded which). CDR3 coding DNA: TGTGCCAGCAGCGTAGCTTTTGGACAGGGGAAGGTGTTTTTT. This codes for CASSVAFGQGKVFF.